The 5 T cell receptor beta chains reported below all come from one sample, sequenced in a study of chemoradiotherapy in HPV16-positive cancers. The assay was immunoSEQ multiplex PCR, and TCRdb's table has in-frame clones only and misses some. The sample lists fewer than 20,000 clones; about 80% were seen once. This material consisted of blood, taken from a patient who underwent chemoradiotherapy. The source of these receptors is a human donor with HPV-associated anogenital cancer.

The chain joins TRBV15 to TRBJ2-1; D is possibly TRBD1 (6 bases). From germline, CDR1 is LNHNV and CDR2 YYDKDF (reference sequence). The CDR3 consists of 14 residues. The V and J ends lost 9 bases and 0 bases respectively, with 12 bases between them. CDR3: CATGRGSSYNEQFF. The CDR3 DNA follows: TGTGCCACGGGAAGGGGGAGCTCCTACAATGAGCAGTTCTTC.

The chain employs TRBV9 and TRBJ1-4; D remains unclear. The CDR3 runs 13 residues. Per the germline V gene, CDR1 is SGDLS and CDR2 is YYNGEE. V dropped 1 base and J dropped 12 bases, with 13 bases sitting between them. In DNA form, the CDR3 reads TGTGCCAGCAGCGTATGGTCGGGCTCTGAACTGTTTTTT. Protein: CASSVWSGSELFF.

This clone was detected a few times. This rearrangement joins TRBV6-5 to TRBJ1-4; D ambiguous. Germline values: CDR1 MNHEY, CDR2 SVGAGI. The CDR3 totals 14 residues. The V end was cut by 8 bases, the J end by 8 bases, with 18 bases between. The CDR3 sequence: CASGIHITEEKLFF. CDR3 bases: TGTGCCAGCGGTATCCACATAACGGAAGAAAAACTGTTTTTT.

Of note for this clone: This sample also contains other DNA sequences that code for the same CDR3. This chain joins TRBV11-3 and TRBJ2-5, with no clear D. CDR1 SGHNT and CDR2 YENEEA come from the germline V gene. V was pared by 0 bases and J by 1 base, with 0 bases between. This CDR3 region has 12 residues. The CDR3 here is CASSLDQETQYF. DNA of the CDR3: TGTGCCAGCAGCTTAGACCAAGAGACCCAGTACTTC.

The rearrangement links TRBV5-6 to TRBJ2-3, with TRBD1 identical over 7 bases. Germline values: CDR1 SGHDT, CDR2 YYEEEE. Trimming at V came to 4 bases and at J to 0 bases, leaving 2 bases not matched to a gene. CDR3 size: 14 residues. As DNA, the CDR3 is TGTGCCAGCAGCCAGGGGGTTAGCACAGATACGCAGTATTTT. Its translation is CASSQGVSTDTQYF.